These 8 T cell receptor beta chains came from one sample sequenced in a study of T-cell reconstitution after alpha-beta-depleted transplantation in children. It was with unique molecular identifiers that the TCRbeta library was prepared. TCRdb itself ran the PCR reads through MiXCR, one entry per CDR3 protein. The table lists 400,000 to 500,000 distinct CDR3 sequences, roughly 10% of them singletons. The sample consisted of PBMCs from the stem cell graft donor, taken from the stem cell graft. Receptors were obtained from a human donor who donated a stem cell graft to a child with acute myeloid leukemia.

This clonotype occurred a few times. The V call is TRBV25-1, the J call TRBJ1-4; 7 positions agree with TRBD1. Germline trimming cut 2 bases from V and 4 bases from J; bases unmatched to any gene: 7. Per the germline V gene, CDR1 is MGHDK and CDR2 is SYGVNS. There are 16 residues in the CDR3. CDR3 residues: CASSEMGTARNEKLFF. The CDR3 DNA reads TGTGCCAGCAGTGAAATGGGGACAGCCCGTAATGAAAAACTGTTTTTT.

At least ten counts were recorded for this clonotype. The chain uses TRBV3-1 and TRBJ2-3, with 10 bases fitting TRBD2. The J segment lost 4 bases and the V segment lost 4 bases, leaving 8 bases of the junction unmatched. Germline CDR1 reads LGHDT; CDR2 reads YNNKEL (reference sequence). The CDR3 runs to 16 residues. DNA for the CDR3: TGTGCCAGCAGCCGCAAACTAGCGGGGATGGCAGATACGCAGTATTTT. Translating it yields CASSRKLAGMADTQYF.

Ten or more counts support this clonotype. The chain employs TRBV29-1 and TRBJ2-7; 8 positions match TRBD1. V gave up 7 bases and J gave up 5 bases; unmatched junction bases: 4. This CDR3 has 11 amino acids. Germline CDR1 reads SQVTM; CDR2 reads ANQGSEA. DNA for the CDR3: TGCAGCGAGGACAGGGTTGACGAGCAGTACTTC. It translates to CSEDRVDEQYF.

The rearrangement joins TRBV27 to TRBJ2-1; D is perhaps TRBD2 (6 bases). V was trimmed by 3 bases and J by 5 bases, leaving 14 bases between them. This CDR3 region has 15 residues. Germline V CDR1 and CDR2: MNHEY, SMNVEV (reference sequence). The CDR3 DNA follows: TGTGCCAGCAGTTTGGGGACTTGCGGAAACAATGAGCAGTTCTTC. Amino acids: CASSLGTCGNNEQFF.

This chain links TRBV5-1 with TRBJ2-7, with 10 bases that match TRBD1. The CDR3 extends over 15 amino acids. Germline CDR1 is SGHRS and CDR2 is YFSETQ. The trim removed 0 bases at V and 5 bases at J, leaving 5 bases unmatched. Here the CDR3 reads CASSLGGQGTHEQYF. In nucleotides, the CDR3 is TGCGCCAGCAGCTTGGGGGGACAGGGGACCCACGAGCAGTACTTC.

The chain is built from TRBV5-6 and TRBJ2-3; D may be TRBD2 (5 bases). There are 16 residues in the CDR3. V lost 1 base, J lost 2 bases, and 14 bases lay in between. Germline V lookup: CDR1 SGHDT, CDR2 YYEEEE. The DNA of the CDR3 is TGTGCCAGCAGCTTGAGGGCTAGCAGAGCCACAGATACGCAGTATTTT. It yields the protein CASSLRASRATDTQYF.

A word on this clonotype: This may be a read error: a much more frequent sequence differs by one nucleotide. The rearrangement uses TRBV5-6 and TRBJ2-2; D is unresolved. The V gene lost 5 bases and the J gene lost 6 bases, with 17 bases spanning the gap. This CDR3 comprises 15 residues. Germline CDR1 reads SGHDT; CDR2 reads YYEEEE. The CDR3 DNA is TGTGCCAGCAGGCTGTACGGAAACCCCTCCGGGGAGCTGTTTTTT. It yields the protein CASRLYGNPSGELFF.

This clonotype was seen a handful of times. The rearrangement uses TRBV20-1 and TRBJ2-2; D is unclear. Trimming removed 1 base at V and 5 bases at J, with 11 bases between. The CDR3 is made up of 14 amino acids. CDR1 and CDR2 (germline): DFQATT, SNEGSKA (reference sequence). In nucleotides, the CDR3 is TGCAGTGCTAGAGCTACGGGTCTGACCGGGGAGCTGTTTTTT. Protein: CSARATGLTGELFF.